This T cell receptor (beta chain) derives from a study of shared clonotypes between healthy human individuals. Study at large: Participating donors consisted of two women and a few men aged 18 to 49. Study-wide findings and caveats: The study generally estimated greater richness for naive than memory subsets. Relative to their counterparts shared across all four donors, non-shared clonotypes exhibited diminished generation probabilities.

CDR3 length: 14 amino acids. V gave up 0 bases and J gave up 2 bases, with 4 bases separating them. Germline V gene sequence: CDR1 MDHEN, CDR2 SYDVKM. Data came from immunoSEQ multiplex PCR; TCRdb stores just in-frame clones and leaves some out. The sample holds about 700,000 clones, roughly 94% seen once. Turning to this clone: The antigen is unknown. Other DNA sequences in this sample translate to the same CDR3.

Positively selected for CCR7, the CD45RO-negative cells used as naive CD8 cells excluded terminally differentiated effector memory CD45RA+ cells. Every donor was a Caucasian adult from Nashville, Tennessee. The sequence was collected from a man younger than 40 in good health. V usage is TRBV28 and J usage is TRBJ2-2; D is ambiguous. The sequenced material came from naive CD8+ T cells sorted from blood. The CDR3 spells CASSLWGNTGELFF. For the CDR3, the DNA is TGTGCCAGCAGTTTATGGGGCAACACCGGGGAGCTGTTTTTT.